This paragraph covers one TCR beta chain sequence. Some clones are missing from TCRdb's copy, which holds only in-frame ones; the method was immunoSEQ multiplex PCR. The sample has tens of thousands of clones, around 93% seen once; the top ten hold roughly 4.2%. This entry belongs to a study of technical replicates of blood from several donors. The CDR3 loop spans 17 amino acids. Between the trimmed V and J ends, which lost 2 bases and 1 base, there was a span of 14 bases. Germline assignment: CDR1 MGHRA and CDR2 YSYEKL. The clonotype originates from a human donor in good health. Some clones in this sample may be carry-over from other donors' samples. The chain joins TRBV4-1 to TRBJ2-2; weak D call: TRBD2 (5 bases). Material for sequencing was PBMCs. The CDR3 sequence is CASSQRWNGVNTGELFF. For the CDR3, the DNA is TGCGCCAGCAGCCAAAGATGGAACGGGGTGAACACCGGGGAGCTGTTTTTT.